This is a list of T cell receptor beta chains from one sample in a study of blood T cell repertoires in COVID-19. TCRdb keeps only in-frame clones here, not all; method: immunoSEQ multiplex PCR. Here the sample spans fewer than 200,000 clones, roughly 85% being singletons. The sample comprised PBMCs or T cells enriched from blood (not recorded which). The receptor set was obtained from a woman aged 45 to 65 who had recovered from COVID-19. Each CDR3 is given with its conserved first and last residue. D genes are given only for firm matches. Only part of the rows carry a size: once, few, many, or a class if the clone is expanded.

TRBV25-1	NA	TRBD1	TRBJ1-4	TGTGCCAGCAGTGGGGACAGGGGGCATGAAAAACTGTTTTTT	CASSGDRGHEKLFF
TRBV5-8	once	NA	TRBJ2-2	TGTGCCAGCAGCCCCTATGGCGGCTTTGACACCGGGGAGCTGTTTTTT	CASSPYGGFDTGELFF
TRBV9	NA	TRBD1	TRBJ1-6	TGTGCCAGCAGATCCGGGACAGGGGATTCACCCCTCCACTTT	CASRSGTGDSPLHF
TRBV5-5	NA	NA	TRBJ1-1	TGTGCCAGCAGCACTAAACAGGGGAACACTGAAGCTTTCTTT	CASSTKQGNTEAFF
TRBV19	NA	NA	TRBJ1-1	TGTGCCAGTAGTGGGAGGACAAACACTGAAGCTTTCTTT	CASSGRTNTEAFF
TRBV3-1/TRBV3-2	NA	NA	TRBJ2-3	TGTGCCAGCAGGCCCACAGGAACAGATACGCAGTATTTT	CASRPTGTDTQYF
TRBV6-5	NA	NA	TRBJ2-5	TGTGCCAGCAGCCTTACGTGGAGGGGTGAGACCCAGTACTTC	CASSLTWRGETQYF
TRBV3-1/TRBV3-2	once	TRBD2	TRBJ2-6	TGTGCCAGCAGCTGGGGGACTACGGGCTCTGGGGCCAACGTCCTGACTTTC	CASSWGTTGSGANVLTF
TRBV20-1	NA	TRBD1	TRBJ1-2	TGCAGTGCCAGTGACAGGGGGCAGGGCTACACCTTC	CSASDRGQGYTF
TRBV30	few	NA	TRBJ2-5	TGTGCCTGGAGCGGAGGGGTATTGGGGACCCAGTACTTC	CAWSGGVLGTQYF
TRBV28	NA	TRBD1	TRBJ1-4	TGTGCCAGCAGTCCCAGGGGGGTCGATGAAAAACTGTTTTTT	CASSPRGVDEKLFF
TRBV5-1	NA	TRBD1	TRBJ1-2	TGCGCCAGTCAGGGGGCCTATGGCTACACCTTC	CASQGAYGYTF
TRBV30	NA	NA	TRBJ1-1	TGTGCCTGGACCCTCTTGACAGTGAACACTGAAGCTTTCTTT	CAWTLLTVNTEAFF
TRBV15	NA	NA	TRBJ2-2	TGTGCCACCAGCAGAGCCCGGGGGGAGCTGTTTTTT	CATSRARGELFF
TRBV7-6	NA	NA	TRBJ1-5	TGTGCCAGCAGCTTAAAGACAGAAGACCAGCCCCAGCATTTT	CASSLKTEDQPQHF
TRBV12-1	few	NA	TRBJ2-2	TGTGCCAGCAGCTTTAATCTTACGGTCGCGAACACCGGGGAGCTGTTTTTT	CASSFNLTVANTGELFF
TRBV3-1/TRBV3-2	NA	NA	TRBJ1-1	TGTGCCAGCAGCCAAGACCGTAGACCACAGGGGAACACTGAAGCTTTCTTT	CASSQDRRPQGNTEAFF
TRBV7-9	NA	TRBD2	TRBJ2-5	TGTGCCAGCACCCATGCGGGTAGCGGGGGTGAGACCCAGTACTTC	CASTHAGSGGETQYF
TRBV5-4	NA	TRBD2	TRBJ2-2	TGTGCCAGCAGCTTTCTTAGCGGGAGGCGTAAGGACACCGGGGAGCTGTTTTTT	CASSFLSGRRKDTGELFF
TRBV27	few	NA	TRBJ2-4	TGTGCCAGCTCCGAGGGAAATTCCAAAAACATTCAGTACTTC	CASSEGNSKNIQYF
TRBV18	NA	NA	TRBJ1-1	TGTGCCAGCAAAATTTCCGAGGGAACTGAAGCTTTCTTT	CASKISEGTEAFF
TRBV5-4	NA	TRBD2	TRBJ2-5	TGTGCCAGCAGGAAGAGCGGGGCCCGGGAGACCCAGTACTTC	CASRKSGARETQYF
TRBV2	NA	NA	TRBJ2-5	TGTGCCAGCAGTGAGCAGGGTTTGCAGACCCAGTACTTC	CASSEQGLQTQYF
TRBV10-3	few	NA	TRBJ1-2	TGTGCCATCAAGGGGCAGGTCGACTATGGCTACACCTTC	CAIKGQVDYGYTF
TRBV11-3	NA	NA	TRBJ2-1	TGTGCCAGCAGCACTTCCAATGAGCAGTTCTTC	CASSTSNEQFF
TRBV6-2/TRBV6-3	NA	NA	TRBJ2-1	TGTGCCAGCAGCGGCGCGCAGGCCCCGAATGAGCAGTTCTTC	CASSGAQAPNEQFF
TRBV11-2	NA	TRBD2	TRBJ2-3	TGTGCCAGCAGCCACCAGCCAAGCGGGGCTAGCACAGATACGCAGTATTTT	CASSHQPSGASTDTQYF
TRBV12-5	few	NA	TRBJ1-1	TGTGCTAGTGGTTTGAGTATGCAGGGGAACACTGAAGCTTTCTTT	CASGLSMQGNTEAFF
TRBV2	NA	NA	TRBJ2-3	TGTGCCAGCAGCGAGAATACCATCACAGATACGCAGTATTTT	CASSENTITDTQYF
TRBV5-1	NA	NA	TRBJ2-5	TGCGCCAGCAGAATCCAACAGGGCCAAGAGACCCAGTACTTC	CASRIQQGQETQYF
TRBV6-4	NA	NA	TRBJ2-1	TGTGCCAGCAGCGAAAAGCAGGAAAGCTCCTACAATGAGCAGTTCTTC	CASSEKQESSYNEQFF
TRBV6-5	NA	TRBD2	TRBJ2-5	TGTGCCAGCAGTTGGGTGACTAGCGCGCAAGAGACCCAGTACTTC	CASSWVTSAQETQYF
TRBV29-1	NA	NA	TRBJ2-3	TGCAGCGTTGAAGAATCGACACATCGCACAGATACGCAGTATTTT	CSVEESTHRTDTQYF
TRBV27	NA	NA	TRBJ2-2	TGTGCCAGCAGTTTTGAGGGATCCACCGGGGAGCTGTTTTTT	CASSFEGSTGELFF
TRBV6-6	NA	NA	TRBJ1-5	TGTGCCAGCTGGCATCTTAGCGGTCAGCCCCAGCATTTT	CASWHLSGQPQHF
TRBV5-1	NA	NA	TRBJ1-1	TGCGCCAGCAGCTTGCAGACACTGAACACTGAAGCTTTCTTT	CASSLQTLNTEAFF
TRBV3-1/TRBV3-2	once	NA	TRBJ1-5	TGTGCCAGCAGTCGGGAAAGGGTCGATCAGCCCCAGCATTTT	CASSRERVDQPQHF
TRBV27	NA	NA	TRBJ1-1	TGTGCCAGCAGTCCAAGGAGGGGATTAGGCTCTGAAGCTTTCTTT	CASSPRRGLGSEAFF
TRBV28	NA	NA	TRBJ1-3	TGTGCCACAAGCGTCCAACCTGGAAACACCATATATTTT	CATSVQPGNTIYF
TRBV19	NA	NA	TRBJ1-5	TGTGCCAGTAGTATGTGGACGGGGAATCAGCCCCAGCATTTT	CASSMWTGNQPQHF
TRBV29-1	NA	TRBD2	TRBJ2-1	TGCAGCGTTGAGCGGGAGGGGAGAGATGAGCAGTTCTTC	CSVEREGRDEQFF
TRBV7-9	NA	NA	TRBJ2-5	TGTGCCAGCAGTCGTGACAACCAAGAGACCCAGTACTTC	CASSRDNQETQYF
TRBV18	once	NA	TRBJ1-5	TGTGCCAGCTCACCAGGGGACACGGGGCGCAATCAGCCCCAGCATTTT	CASSPGDTGRNQPQHF
TRBV7-2	few	TRBD1	TRBJ2-5	TGTGCCAGCAGTTCGGGACAGGGTGGGACCCAGTACTTC	CASSSGQGGTQYF
TRBV6-5	NA	TRBD1	TRBJ1-3	TGTGCCAGCAGCCGAGAACAGGGGGCCGGAAACACCATATATTTT	CASSREQGAGNTIYF
TRBV3-1/TRBV3-2	NA	TRBD1	TRBJ1-1	TGTGCCAGCAGCCAAGTCGGTGGGGGACAGATCGAAGCTTTCTTT	CASSQVGGGQIEAFF
TRBV27	few	TRBD2	TRBJ2-2	TGTGCCAGCAGTCCCTACAGGACTAGTCCCACCGGGGAGCTGTTTTTT	CASSPYRTSPTGELFF
TRBV5-6	NA	TRBD1	TRBJ1-2	TGTGCCAGCAGCTCGACAGGGTTTTATGGCTACACCTTC	CASSSTGFYGYTF
TRBV7-9	NA	NA	TRBJ2-5	TGTGCCAGCAGCTTAGTCGGTTCGGAGACCCAGTACTTC	CASSLVGSETQYF
TRBV9	NA	TRBD1	TRBJ2-1	TGTGCCAGCAGCGGTGAGGGACAGGGCTACAATGAGCAGTTCTTC	CASSGEGQGYNEQFF